This T cell receptor (beta chain) was sequenced during a study of blood T cells in healthy people across ages. Across the whole study: Through template switching, about one barcoded beta molecule was captured per two T cells, as measured in model experiments.

Germline V gives CDR1 SGHRS, CDR2 YFSETQ. The V and J ends lost 1 base and 4 bases, in that order; junction bases with no gene match: 3. This CDR3 is 14 amino acids long. This clonotype was counted between two and nine times. With a J-beta primer mix and a sample-barcoded 5' primer, a second PCR ran roughly 7 to 11 cycles. TCRdb processed the 5' RACE reads anew with MiXCR; each CDR3 protein has one entry. The sample contains 1.5 million or so distinct CDR3 sequences, approximately 39% of which appear only once. The source of this sequence is a woman aged 18-29 years in good health. The V call is TRBV5-1, the J call TRBJ1-1; 8 bases fit TRBD1. Sequenced sample: blood. The DNA for the CDR3 is TGCGCCAGCAGCTTGAGCCAGGGGGCCACTGAAGCTTTCTTT. Translating gives CASSLSQGATEAFF.